A single sample gave rise to the 21 T cell receptor beta chains below, sequenced in a study of T cells after yellow fever vaccination (dated by TCRdb to about 2019). The library was made by 5' RACE. For sequencing, an Illumina HiSeq 2500 was employed. The public reads were reanalyzed by TCRdb: fastp trimming at Q25, MiXCR alignment, in-frame beta chains only. Every entry covers one CDR3 protein and lists the most common genes and DNA from its rows. The sample table records about 550,000 distinct CDR3 sequences; less than 20% of these occur just once. Roughly an eighth of the sample belongs to the ten largest clones. The sample's treatment or condition label is to be understood as: live attenuated yellow fever vaccine strain. Sequencing used PBMCs, obtained 15 days after the yellow fever booster vaccination. These receptors were obtained from a man aged 30 to 39 who received the YFV17D yellow fever vaccine.

V gene TRBV7-2 combines with J gene TRBJ1-1; D might be TRBD1 (5 bases). The CDR3 contains 15 residues. Germline values: CDR1 SGHTA, CDR2 FQGNSA. V was shortened by 3 bases and J by 4 bases, with 15 bases between the two germline ends. In nucleotides, the CDR3 is TGTGCCAGCAGCTTTCAAGGGGCGCAACGCACTGAAGCTTTCTTT. The encoded protein is CASSFQGAQRTEAFF. The whole variable domain, remainder taken from reference TRBV7-2 and TRBJ1-1, is GAGVSQSPSNKVTEKGKDVELRCDPISGHTALYWYRQSLGQGLEFLIYFQGNSAPDKSGLPSDRFSAERTGGSVSTLTIQRTQQEDSAVYLCASSFQGAQRTEAFFGQGTRLTVV.

The rearrangement joins TRBV7-9 to TRBJ2-5; TRBD2 agrees at 7 bases. The length of the CDR3 is 14 residues. J gave up 3 bases and V 5 bases, and 6 bases lay outside the gene matches. Germline CDR1 and CDR2: SEHNR and FQNEAQ (reference sequence). The CDR3 DNA is TGTGCCAGCAGCCTTTCTACTAGCGAAGAGACCCAGTACTTC. Translating it yields CASSLSTSEETQYF.

V is TRBV24-1 and J is TRBJ2-7; TRBD2 matches 9 bases. The junction had 3 bases not matched to a gene; V was cut back by 1 base and J by 3 bases. This CDR3 is 15 amino acids long. Germline V gene sequence: CDR1 KGHDR, CDR2 SFDVKD. The CDR3 DNA sequence: TGTGCCACCAGTGATTTAGTAGCGGGAGTCTACGAGCAGTACTTC. This sequence encodes CATSDLVAGVYEQYF.

The rearrangement uses TRBV6-2 or TRBV6-3 and TRBJ2-7; D is perhaps TRBD2 (5 bases). Germline lookup yields CDR1 MNHEY and CDR2 SVGEGT. The CDR3 loop spans 10 amino acids. V dropped 8 bases and J dropped 7 bases, with 9 bases sitting between them. CDR3 sequence: CASGRREQYF. DNA of the CDR3: TGTGCCAGCGGCAGGAGGGAGCAGTACTTC.

The rearrangement uses TRBV29-1 and TRBJ2-2, with 7 positions matching TRBD1. This CDR3 region has 14 residues. The V gene's germline CDR1 is SQVTM and CDR2 ANQGSEA. J gave up 4 bases and V 6 bases, and 8 bases lay outside the gene matches. CDR3 DNA sequence: TGCAGCGTGGTTGACAGGGAAGGCACCGGGGAGCTGTTTTTT. It yields the protein CSVVDREGTGELFF.

This sequence joins TRBV29-1 and TRBJ2-1; D is ambiguous. The germline V and J ends were trimmed by 4 bases and 5 bases, with 9 bases remaining between them. The CDR3 consists of 12 residues. CDR1 is SQVTM and CDR2 is ANQGSEA in the germline V gene. CDR3 sequence reads: CSVAPSNNEQFF. The CDR3 DNA reads as TGCAGCGTTGCCCCCAGCAACAATGAGCAGTTCTTC.

This sequence joins TRBV30 and TRBJ1-1, with D possibly being TRBD1 (6 bases). The germline CDR1 and CDR2 sequences are GTSNPN and SVGIG (reference sequence). The CDR3 sequence is 13 residues long. Trimming cost V 0 bases and J 1 base, with 6 bases left between them. CDR3 residues: CAWSVQGNTEAFF. In DNA, the CDR3 is TGTGCCTGGAGTGTACAGGGGAACACTGAAGCTTTCTTT.

This sequence joins TRBV5-1 and TRBJ2-3; the match to TRBD2 covers 15 bases. Germline V CDR1 and CDR2: SGHRS, YFSETQ. The CDR3 covers 16 residues. V was clipped by 4 bases and J by 5 bases; unmatched bases: 5. CDR3: CASSLPGLAGGDTQYF. The CDR3 DNA reads TGCGCCAGCAGCCTTCCGGGACTAGCGGGAGGAGATACGCAGTATTTT.

This clonotype showed up many times. J is TRBJ2-7 and V is TRBV12-3 or TRBV12-4; D call uncertain. The CDR3 is 12 amino acids. V was trimmed by 3 bases and J by 6 bases, leaving 9 bases between them. This CDR3 is CASSFWGGEQYF. The CDR3 DNA reads as TGTGCCAGCAGTTTCTGGGGTGGCGAGCAGTACTTC.

V usage is TRBV12-3 or TRBV12-4 and J usage is TRBJ2-1, with 10 bases that match TRBD1. With 6 bases clipped from V and 5 bases from J, the junction kept 7 bases outside the gene matches. The CDR3 is 15 residues long. The CDR3 spells CASRSTGTGDNEQFF. The CDR3 region has the DNA TGTGCCAGCAGATCTACCGGGACAGGGGACAATGAGCAGTTCTTC.

The table lists this clonotype with a few counts. This chain connects TRBV6-6 to TRBJ2-5; no clear D. The length of the CDR3 is 11 residues. The germline V and J ends were trimmed by 8 bases and 5 bases, with 9 bases remaining between them. Germline-derived CDR1 and CDR2 are MNHNY and SVGAGI (reference sequence). CDR3 protein: CASERAETQYF. The CDR3 coding sequence is TGTGCCAGCGAACGTGCCGAGACCCAGTACTTC.

This clonotype was observed a few times. The chain recombines TRBV5-6 with TRBJ2-5, with D uncertain. CDR3 length: 13 amino acids. Trimming pared 6 bases from V and 1 base from J, leaving 10 bases between. From germline, CDR1 is SGHDT and CDR2 YYEEEE. The CDR3 coding sequence is TGTGCCAGCACAGTCTCTGTCCAAGAGACCCAGTACTTC. As protein: CASTVSVQETQYF.

The V gene is TRBV3-1, the J gene TRBJ2-1; D is perhaps TRBD1 (5 bases). CDR1 and CDR2 from the germline V gene are LGHDT and YNNKEL (reference sequence). The CDR3 consists of 15 residues. V gave up 4 bases and J gave up 8 bases, with 18 bases separating them. The CDR3 sequence: CASSPGKGRFDEQFF. CDR3 coding DNA: TGTGCCAGCAGCCCTGGTAAGGGGCGCTTCGATGAGCAGTTCTTC.

Only a few counts were recorded for this clonotype. This chain connects TRBV20-1 to TRBJ2-2; the D is unclear. V lost 7 bases and J 2 bases, leaving 5 bases between the germline ends. CDR1 DFQATT and CDR2 SNEGSKA come from the germline V gene (reference sequence). This CDR3 region has 11 residues. CDR3 region: CSVLNTGELFF. The CDR3 nucleotides read TGCAGTGTACTAAACACCGGGGAGCTGTTTTTT.

This chain connects TRBV7-9 to TRBJ2-5; 7 nucleotides agree with TRBD2. The CDR3 loop spans 15 amino acids. Unmatched junction bases numbered 2, after V lost 1 base and J lost 0 bases. Per germline, CDR1 SEHNR and CDR2 FQNEAQ (reference sequence). CDR3 in amino acids: CASSLVGRYQETQYF. In nucleotides, the CDR3 is TGTGCCAGCAGCTTAGTCGGGAGGTACCAAGAGACCCAGTACTTC.

This chain connects TRBV25-1 to TRBJ2-5, with TRBD2 as a possible D gene (5 bases). Germline loops: CDR1 MGHDK, CDR2 SYGVNS. CDR3 length: 14 amino acids. V was trimmed by 8 bases and J by 0 bases, leaving 13 bases between them. CDR3 amino acids: CASQMGDYQETQYF. The CDR3 nucleotides are TGTGCCAGCCAGATGGGAGACTACCAAGAGACCCAGTACTTC. The full variable domain, completed using reference TRBV25-1 and TRBJ2-5, is EADIYQTPRYLVIGTGKKITLECSQTMGHDKMYWYQQDPGMELHLIHYSYGVNSTEKGDLSSESTVSRIRTEHFPLTLESARPSHTSQYLCASQMGDYQETQYFGPGTRLLVL.

This clonotype was picked up a small number of times. The J gene is TRBJ2-1, the V gene TRBV28; the D gene is possibly TRBD2 (6 bases). The CDR3 runs to 15 residues. V dropped 6 bases and J dropped 7 bases, with 19 bases sitting between them. Germline V lookup: CDR1 MDHEN, CDR2 SYDVKM. CDR3 sequence (DNA): TGTGCCAGCAGGAGCGGCGGGGCAGATGTGAATGAGCAGTTCTTC. As protein: CASRSGGADVNEQFF.

This chain connects TRBV12-3 or TRBV12-4 to TRBJ2-3; the match to TRBD2 covers 11 bases. V was pared by 6 bases and J by 2 bases, with 4 bases of the junction left unmatched. The CDR3 totals 15 residues. The CDR3 region has the DNA TGTGCCAGCAGGGAGACTAGCGGGGTCACAGATACGCAGTATTTT. Translated: CASRETSGVTDTQYF.

The chain carries TRBV5-1 and TRBJ2-5; a weak D match, TRBD1 (5 bases). This CDR3 comprises 14 residues. V dropped 0 bases and J dropped 12 bases, with 18 bases sitting between them. Germline V gives CDR1 SGHRS, CDR2 YFSETQ. CDR3 in DNA: TGCGCCAGCAGCTTGGAGGGGTCGGGCCCCTCGGAGTACTTC. Encoded protein: CASSLEGSGPSEYF.

This clonotype has only one observation. The chain links TRBV5-6 to TRBJ2-5, with D maybe TRBD2 (6 bases). V was trimmed by 0 bases and J by 4 bases, leaving 10 bases between them. From germline, CDR1 is SGHDT and CDR2 YYEEEE. The CDR3 length is 14 residues. CDR3 sequence reads: CASSLEGRPETQYF. Written as DNA, the CDR3 is TGTGCCAGCAGCTTGGAAGGGAGGCCAGAGACCCAGTACTTC.

This clonotype was observed a handful of times. The chain couples TRBV12-3 or TRBV12-4 to TRBJ2-1, with unresolved D. This CDR3 is 10 amino acids long. Between the trimmed V and J ends, which lost 6 bases and 10 bases, there was a span of 7 bases. The chain's CDR3 is CASRFREQFF. CDR3 DNA: TGTGCCAGCAGATTCCGCGAGCAGTTCTTC.